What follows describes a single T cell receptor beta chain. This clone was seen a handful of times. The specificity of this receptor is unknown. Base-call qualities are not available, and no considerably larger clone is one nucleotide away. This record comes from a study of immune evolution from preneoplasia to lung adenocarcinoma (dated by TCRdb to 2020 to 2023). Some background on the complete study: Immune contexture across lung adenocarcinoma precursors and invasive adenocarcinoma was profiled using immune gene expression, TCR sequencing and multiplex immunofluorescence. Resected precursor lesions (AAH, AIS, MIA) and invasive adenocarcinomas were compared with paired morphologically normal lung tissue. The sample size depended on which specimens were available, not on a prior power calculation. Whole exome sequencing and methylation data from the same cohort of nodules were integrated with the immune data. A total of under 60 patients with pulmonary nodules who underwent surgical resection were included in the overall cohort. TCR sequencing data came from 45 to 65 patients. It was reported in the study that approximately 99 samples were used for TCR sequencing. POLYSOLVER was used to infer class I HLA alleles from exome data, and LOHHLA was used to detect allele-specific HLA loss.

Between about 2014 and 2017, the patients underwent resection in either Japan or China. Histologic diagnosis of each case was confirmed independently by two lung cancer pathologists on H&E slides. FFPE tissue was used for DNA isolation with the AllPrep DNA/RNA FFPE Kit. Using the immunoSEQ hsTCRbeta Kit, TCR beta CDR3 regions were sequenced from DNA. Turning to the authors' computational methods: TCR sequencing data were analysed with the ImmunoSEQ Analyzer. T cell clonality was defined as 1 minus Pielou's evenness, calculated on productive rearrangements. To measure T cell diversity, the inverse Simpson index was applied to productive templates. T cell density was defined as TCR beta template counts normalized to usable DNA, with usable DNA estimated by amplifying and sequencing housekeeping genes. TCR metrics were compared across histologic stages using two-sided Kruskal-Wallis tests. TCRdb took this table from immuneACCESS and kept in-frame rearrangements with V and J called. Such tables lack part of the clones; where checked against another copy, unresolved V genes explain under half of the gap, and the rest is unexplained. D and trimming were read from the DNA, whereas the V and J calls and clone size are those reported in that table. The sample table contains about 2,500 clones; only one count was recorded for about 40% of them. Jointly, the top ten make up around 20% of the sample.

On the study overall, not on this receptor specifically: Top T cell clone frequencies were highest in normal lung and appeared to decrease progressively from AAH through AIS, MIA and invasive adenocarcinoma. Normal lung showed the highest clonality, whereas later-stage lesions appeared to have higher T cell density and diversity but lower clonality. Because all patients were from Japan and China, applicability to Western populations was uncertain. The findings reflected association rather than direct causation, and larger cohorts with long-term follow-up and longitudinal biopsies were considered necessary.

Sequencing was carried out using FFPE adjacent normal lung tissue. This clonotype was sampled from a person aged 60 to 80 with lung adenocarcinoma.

The CDR3 reads CASSGGLTTGELFF. Read as DNA, the sequence is TGTGCCAGCAGCGGCGGACTCACCACCGGGGAGCTGTTTTTT. The V and J genes are TRBV9 and TRBJ2-2; the D gene is perhaps TRBD2, from 5 matching bases. CDR1 and CDR2, looked up from the germline V gene, are SGDLS and YYNGEE. Including cysteine and phenylalanine, the CDR3 has 14 amino acids. Of the read, only the CDR3 DNA is kept; its 42 bases are in frame from base 1. V drops 3 bases and J drops 4 bases, leaving 10 bases in between.